Each of the 21 T cell receptor beta chains below was sequenced from the same sample in a study of T cells in localized non-small cell lung cancer. Repertoires were generated with immunoSEQ multiplex PCR, while TCRdb's copy carries only in-frame clones and drops some. In the table there are approximately 21,000 clones, 75% to 95% of which are singletons. The sequencing here drew on peripheral blood, taken before any cancer treatment. The receptors here all came from a woman aged 40-75 years with stage I lung adenocarcinoma.

V usage is TRBV5-1 and J usage is TRBJ2-3; D unclear. The V gene lost 0 bases and the J gene lost 3 bases, with 8 bases spanning the gap. The CDR3 covers 14 residues. Germline V gives CDR1 SGHRS, CDR2 YFSETQ. The CDR3 region is CASSLATETDTQYF. CDR3 nucleotides: TGCGCCAGCAGCTTGGCCACAGAAACAGATACGCAGTATTTT.

The chain couples TRBV5-6 to TRBJ1-2; 9 bases match TRBD1. V was clipped by 5 bases and J by 3 bases; unmatched bases: 5. CDR1 is SGHDT, CDR2 YYEEEE, per germline. This CDR3 is built from 14 residues. CDR3 sequence: CASRYTGGDYGYTF. CDR3 in DNA: TGTGCCAGCAGATATACAGGGGGCGACTATGGCTACACCTTC.

In regard to this clone: At one of its ends the junction is not consistent with the germline gene, which may arise from a read error. V gene TRBV7-2 combines with J gene TRBJ2-5; TRBD1 agrees at 10 bases. Per germline, CDR1 SGHTA and CDR2 FQGNSA. The CDR3 length is 14 residues. This CDR3 reads CASSPGQGQGTQYF. CDR3 DNA sequence: TGTGCCAGCAGCCCGGGACAGGGGCAAGGGACCCAGTACTTC.

The rearrangement links TRBV19 to TRBJ2-5; TRBD1 aligns across 7 bases. V was pared by 8 bases and J by 3 bases, with 9 bases of the junction left unmatched. CDR1 and CDR2 (germline): LNHDA, SQIVND (reference sequence). The CDR3 extends over 14 amino acids. The CDR3 nucleotides are TGTGCCAGTCGCCCCGGGACAGTAAAAGAGACCCAGTACTTC. Its translation is CASRPGTVKETQYF.

Comments on this clone: Additional DNA sequences in this sample encode the identical CDR3. The rearrangement joins TRBV2 to TRBJ2-1, with 10 bases lining up with TRBD2. The V gene end was trimmed by 2 bases and the J gene end by 8 bases; junction bases not matched to a gene: 6. In germline, CDR1 is SNHLY, CDR2 FYNNEI. This CDR3 is built from 15 residues. The CDR3 region is CASSERLAGVDEQFF. The CDR3 nucleotides are TGTGCCAGCAGTGAACGGCTAGCGGGAGTGGATGAGCAGTTCTTC.

The chain joins TRBV5-1 to TRBJ1-6; 9 nucleotides align to TRBD1. V gave up 1 base and J gave up 7 bases; unmatched junction bases: 12. This CDR3 region has 18 residues. Germline V gene sequence: CDR1 SGHRS, CDR2 YFSETQ. The CDR3 DNA reads TGCGCCAGCAGCTTGATTTACGGGACAGACAGGGGGAATTCACCCCTCCACTTT. Residues: CASSLIYGTDRGNSPLHF.

The rearrangement joins TRBV5-1 to TRBJ2-3; 10 bases agree with TRBD2. The V gene's germline CDR1 is SGHRS and CDR2 YFSETQ. The CDR3 contains 15 residues. J lost 6 bases, V lost 3 bases, and 7 bases had no gene match. The CDR3: CASSSSSGRTDTQYF. CDR3 nucleotides: TGCGCCAGCAGCTCCTCTAGCGGGAGAACGGATACGCAGTATTTT.

The rearrangement links TRBV7-2 to TRBJ2-1, with D maybe TRBD2 (6 bases). Germline lookup yields CDR1 SGHTA and CDR2 FQGNSA. The length of the CDR3 is 14 residues. Trimming took off 2 bases at V and 7 bases at J, with 12 bases between the two ends. DNA for the CDR3: TGTGCCAGCAGCTTAATAGCTAGCGTTAATGAGCAGTTCTTC. Its protein is CASSLIASVNEQFF.

The rearrangement links TRBV19 to TRBJ1-5; no definite D call. Germline V gives CDR1 LNHDA, CDR2 SQIVND (reference sequence). Trimming stripped 3 bases from V and 2 bases from J, with 8 bases between. CDR3 size: 14 residues. This CDR3 is CASSIGVGNQPQHF. The CDR3 nucleotides are TGTGCCAGTAGTATCGGGGTAGGCAATCAGCCCCAGCATTTT. Filled out from reference TRBV19 and TRBJ1-5, the complete variable domain reads DGGITQSPKYLFRKEGQNVTLSCEQNLNHDAMYWYRQDPGQGLRLIYYSQIVNDFQKGDIAEGYSVSREKKESFPLTVTSAQKNPTAFYLCASSIGVGNQPQHFGDGTRLSIL.

V usage is TRBV13 and J usage is TRBJ1-1; perhaps TRBD1 as D (6 bases). Trimming pared 2 bases from V and 0 bases from J, leaving 10 bases between. Germline V gene sequence: CDR1 PRHDT, CDR2 FYEKMQ (reference sequence). The CDR3 extends over 15 amino acids. The CDR3 here is CASSLLDRLNTEAFF. The CDR3 DNA reads TGTGCCAGCAGCTTATTAGACAGGTTGAACACTGAAGCTTTCTTT.

The J gene is TRBJ2-7, the V gene TRBV7-8; the D gene is possibly TRBD1 (6 bases). CDR3 length: 14 residues. Trimming pared 1 base from V and 2 bases from J, leaving 9 bases between. Per germline, CDR1 SGHVS and CDR2 FQNEAQ. CDR3 nucleotide sequence: TGTGCCAGCAGCTTAGACACAGGGCCCTACGAGCAGTACTTC. Encoded protein: CASSLDTGPYEQYF.

V gene TRBV4-3 combines with J gene TRBJ2-1, with 9 bases lining up with TRBD2. The V segment lost 1 base and the J segment 9 bases; nucleotides outside the gene matches: 10. The germline V gene has CDR1 LGHNA and CDR2 YSLEER. CDR3 length equals 16 residues. The chain's CDR3 is CASSQVRGSGSSEQFF. CDR3 nucleotide sequence: TGCGCCAGCAGCCAAGTGAGGGGTAGCGGGAGTAGTGAGCAGTTCTTC.

The V and J genes are TRBV7-2 and TRBJ2-5; 10 bases line up with TRBD2. Germline CDR1 SGHTA, CDR2 FQGNSA. The CDR3 covers 15 residues. The ends lost 6 bases at V and 2 bases at J; junction bases unmatched: 6. Written as DNA, the CDR3 is TGTGCCAGCAGTTTTAGCGGGAGGATGCAAGAGACCCAGTACTTC. It is translated as CASSFSGRMQETQYF.

J is TRBJ2-5 and V is TRBV7-9; TRBD1 aligns across 7 bases. CDR1 is SEHNR and CDR2 is FQNEAQ in the germline V gene (reference sequence). The junction had 10 bases not matched to a gene; V was cut back by 8 bases and J by 1 base. This CDR3 contains 15 residues. CDR3 sequence reads: CASVRQGSFQETQYF. The CDR3 region has the DNA TGTGCCAGCGTCCGACAGGGAAGTTTCCAAGAGACCCAGTACTTC.

V is TRBV5-1 and J is TRBJ1-1; D gene uncertain. The CDR3 totals 14 residues. V was cut by 2 bases and J by 2 bases, with 10 bases left in between. CDR1 and CDR2 from the germline V gene are SGHRS and YFSETQ. CDR3 nucleotides: TGCGCCAGCAGCTTACTACCACCTAACACTGAAGCTTTCTTT. It translates to CASSLLPPNTEAFF. Complete variable domain (other parts from reference TRBV5-1 and TRBJ1-1): KAGVTQTPRYLIKTRGQQVTLSCSPISGHRSVSWYQQTPGQGLQFLFEYFSETQRNKGNFPGRFSGRQFSNSRSEMNVSTLELGDSALYLCASSLLPPNTEAFFGQGTRLTVV.

This clone was recorded once. The rearrangement joins TRBV5-1 to TRBJ1-2, with D possibly being TRBD1 (6 bases). CDR1 is SGHRS and CDR2 is YFSETQ in the germline V gene. V was cut by 3 bases and J by 6 bases, with 15 bases left in between. There are 14 residues in the CDR3. Written as DNA, the CDR3 is TGCGCCAGCAGCTCCACAGGGCCGGGGGATGGCTACACCTTC. Protein product: CASSSTGPGDGYTF.

The chain joins TRBV28 to TRBJ2-3; D call uncertain. This CDR3 spans 12 amino acids. V was pared by 6 bases and J by 15 bases, with 19 bases between. The germline V gene encodes CDR1 MDHEN and CDR2 SYDVKM. In nucleotides, the CDR3 is TGTGCCAGCAGCCTGCTACTGAGGCACTCATATTTT. This sequence encodes CASSLLLRHSYF.

The chain employs TRBV7-2 and TRBJ2-2; D possibly corresponds to TRBD1 (5 bases). The V gene lost 3 bases and the J gene lost 0 bases, with 11 bases spanning the gap. The CDR3 is made up of 16 amino acids. Germline lookup yields CDR1 SGHTA and CDR2 FQGNSA. The CDR3: CASSFRAVANTGELFF. CDR3 in DNA: TGTGCCAGCAGCTTCAGGGCGGTCGCGAACACCGGGGAGCTGTTTTTT.

The chain employs TRBV10-1 and TRBJ1-4; possibly TRBD1 for D (5 bases). From germline, CDR1 is WNHNN and CDR2 SYGVQD (reference sequence). Trimming took 4 bases from V and 7 from J, leaving 10 bases between them. The CDR3 is 13 residues long. CDR3 amino acids: CASSAGVAEKLFF. The CDR3 DNA sequence: TGCGCCAGCAGTGCGGGGGTGGCTGAAAAACTGTTTTTT.

V gene TRBV10-3 combines with J gene TRBJ2-1; D remains unclear. Germline CDR1 and CDR2: ENHRY and SYGVKD. The V end was cut by 4 bases, the J end by 6 bases, with 4 bases between. This CDR3 has 11 amino acids. This chain's CDR3 is CAISVTNEQFF. Here the CDR3 DNA reads TGTGCCATCAGTGTAACCAATGAGCAGTTCTTC.

This clone was detected only a few times. The gene calls are TRBV29-1 and TRBJ1-1; 7 nucleotides align to TRBD1. V shed 4 bases, J shed 0 bases, and the junction held 5 bases outside the gene matches. Per the germline V gene, CDR1 is SQVTM and CDR2 is ANQGSEA. The CDR3 runs to 14 residues. The CDR3 DNA reads as TGCAGCGTTGCCCCAGGGACAGTGAACACTGAAGCTTTCTTT. It is translated as CSVAPGTVNTEAFF. Together with reference TRBV29-1 and TRBJ1-1, the CDR3 gives the full variable domain: SAVISQKPSRDICQRGTSLTIQCQVDSQVTMMFWYRQQPGQSLTLIATANQGSEATYESGFVIDKFPISRPNLTFSTLTVSNMSPEDSSIYLCSVAPGTVNTEAFFGQGTRLTVV.